These 16 T cell receptor beta chains came from one sample sequenced in a study of T cell responses to AZD1222 COVID-19 vaccine. Sequencing was performed with immunoSEQ multiplex PCR; in TCRdb, only in-frame clones are kept and a portion is missing. The sample lists over 110,000 clones; roughly 90% were seen once. The material sequenced was peripheral blood, taken 28 days after the second AZD1222 dose. All receptors come from an adult who received the AZD1222 COVID-19 vaccine.

The CDR3 nucleotides are TGTGCCATCAGTCAGGGGGCAGTGGGATATGGCTACACCTTC. Amino acids: CAISQGAVGYGYTF. V and J are TRBV10-3 and TRBJ1-2, with 8 bases that match TRBD1. CDR1 is ENHRY and CDR2 is SYGVKD in the germline V gene. The V and J ends lost 5 bases and 5 bases, in that order; junction bases with no gene match: 7. There are 14 residues in the CDR3.

The chain recombines TRBV5-6 with TRBJ1-2, with 8 nucleotides matching TRBD1. The CDR3 sequence is 14 residues long. J was trimmed by 8 bases and V by 4 bases; bases with no gene match: 10. Germline V CDR1 and CDR2: SGHDT, YYEEEE. CDR3 in amino acids: CASSATGATKGYTF. The CDR3 DNA is TGTGCCAGCAGCGCGACAGGGGCGACAAAAGGCTACACCTTC.

The rearrangement joins TRBV9 to TRBJ1-2; D unresolved. Trimming left V 0 bases short and J 4 bases short, with 13 bases between. CDR3 length: 15 amino acids. Germline CDR1 SGDLS, CDR2 YYNGEE. CDR3 in amino acids: CASSVASRATYGYTF. The CDR3 DNA follows: TGTGCCAGCAGCGTAGCGTCCCGGGCGACCTATGGCTACACCTTC.

This chain uses TRBV24-1 with TRBJ2-2; 15 positions agree with TRBD2. CDR3 size: 15 residues. Germline V gene data show CDR1 as KGHDR and CDR2 as SFDVKD. V shed 9 bases, J shed 5 bases, and the junction held 3 bases outside the gene matches. The CDR3 nucleotides read TGTGCCACCGCTGGGACTAGCGGGAGGACCGGGGAGCTGTTTTTT. Protein: CATAGTSGRTGELFF.

V gene TRBV30 combines with J gene TRBJ2-1, with TRBD2 matching 10 bases. From germline, CDR1 is GTSNPN and CDR2 SVGIG (reference sequence). There are 19 residues in the CDR3. The junction had 11 bases not matched to a gene; V was cut back by 0 bases and J by 0 bases. The CDR3 sequence: CAWSVLASGSKGSYNEQFF. The CDR3 DNA follows: TGTGCCTGGAGTGTACTGGCTAGCGGGAGTAAGGGCTCCTACAATGAGCAGTTCTTC.

The chain links TRBV19 to TRBJ1-5; D not resolved. The CDR3 sequence is 13 residues long. Germline CDR1 reads LNHDA; CDR2 reads SQIVND (reference sequence). Trimming took off 1 base at V and 5 bases at J, with 6 bases between the two ends. CDR3 amino acids: CASSIGADQPQHF. The CDR3 region has the DNA TGTGCCAGTAGTATAGGAGCGGATCAGCCCCAGCATTTT.

This chain uses TRBV28 with TRBJ2-7; D gene uncertain. Trimming took 8 bases from V and 4 from J, leaving 18 bases between them. The CDR3 consists of 14 residues. Germline values: CDR1 MDHEN, CDR2 SYDVKM. The CDR3 coding sequence is TGTGCCAGCTCACAAACGGACCTGATTTACGAGCAGTACGTC. Protein: CASSQTDLIYEQYV.

The J gene is TRBJ1-1, the V gene TRBV5-6; no firm D call. CDR3 length equals 12 residues. V was pared by 2 bases and J by 1 base, with 3 bases between. Germline V lookup: CDR1 SGHDT, CDR2 YYEEEE. The DNA for the CDR3 is TGTGCCAGCAGCTTAAAGAACACTGAAGCTTTCTTT. This encodes CASSLKNTEAFF.

The rearrangement links TRBV10-3 to TRBJ1-1; 9 bases agree with TRBD1. CDR1 and CDR2 (germline): ENHRY, SYGVKD. The CDR3 sequence is 14 residues long. The V segment lost 5 bases and the J segment 3 bases; nucleotides outside the gene matches: 4. CDR3 sequence (DNA): TGTGCCATCAGTAGACAGGGGGGGGACACTGAAGCTTTCTTT. Amino acid sequence: CAISRQGGDTEAFF.

The rearrangement links TRBV5-1 to TRBJ1-2; TRBD1 agrees at 8 bases. Germline-derived CDR1 and CDR2 are SGHRS and YFSETQ. The CDR3 length is 14 residues. J was trimmed by 4 bases and V by 4 bases; bases with no gene match: 6. CDR3 bases: TGCGCCAGCAGCACCGGACAGGGATCCTATGGCTACACCTTC. It codes for CASSTGQGSYGYTF.

V usage is TRBV6-2 or TRBV6-3 and J usage is TRBJ1-1; TRBD1 might be the D (6 bases). V lost 5 bases to trimming and J lost 4 bases, with 14 bases between them. In germline, CDR1 is MNHEY, CDR2 SVGEGT. This CDR3 is built from 14 residues. DNA of the CDR3: TGTGCCAGCAGTCAGACCCGGGGGGCCACTGAAGCTTTCTTT. Amino acids: CASSQTRGATEAFF.

The rearrangement links TRBV7-6 to TRBJ2-1; D is uncertain. Deletions cut 1 base from V and 10 bases from J, with 17 bases between. The CDR3 covers 15 residues. CDR1 is SGHVS and CDR2 is FNYEAQ in the germline V gene. Here the CDR3 reads CASSLVPRTNGEQFF. CDR3 DNA sequence: TGTGCCAGCAGCTTAGTTCCCCGGACGAACGGGGAGCAGTTCTTC.

The gene calls are TRBV20-1 and TRBJ1-5, with 8 bases aligning to TRBD1. V trimming: 5 bases; J trimming: 11 bases; junction bases outside the gene matches: 5. The CDR3 length is 11 residues. CDR1 is DFQATT, CDR2 SNEGSKA, per germline (reference sequence). The CDR3, as DNA: TGCAGTGCTTCCGGGACAGGAGCCCAGCATTTT. Translated, it gives CSASGTGAQHF.

J is TRBJ1-2 and V is TRBV5-1, with D maybe TRBD1 (5 bases). The ends were cut back, 0 bases at V and 4 bases at J, with 13 bases in the middle. CDR3 length equals 15 residues. Germline V lookup: CDR1 SGHRS, CDR2 YFSETQ. The CDR3 DNA is TGCGCCAGCAGCTTGGACGGGACGAGCGTCTATGGCTACACCTTC. This sequence encodes CASSLDGTSVYGYTF.

This chain uses TRBV24-1 with TRBJ2-5, with 13 positions matching TRBD2. Trimming removed 3 bases from V and 5 bases from J; junction bases left unmatched: 8. The germline V gene encodes CDR1 KGHDR and CDR2 SFDVKD. CDR3 size: 17 residues. The CDR3, as DNA: TGTGCCACCAGTGATCCCGAAGGACTAGCGGGAGTCGAGACCCAGTACTTC. Its protein is CATSDPEGLAGVETQYF.

The chain is built from TRBV18 and TRBJ1-5, with D uncertain. V lost 6 bases to trimming and J lost 0 bases, with 15 bases between them. CDR3 length: 16 residues. CDR1 and CDR2 from the germline V gene are KGHSH and LQKENI. The CDR3 reads CASSQDLASSNQPQHF. CDR3 nucleotide sequence: TGTGCCAGCTCTCAGGACCTTGCTTCTAGCAATCAGCCCCAGCATTTT.